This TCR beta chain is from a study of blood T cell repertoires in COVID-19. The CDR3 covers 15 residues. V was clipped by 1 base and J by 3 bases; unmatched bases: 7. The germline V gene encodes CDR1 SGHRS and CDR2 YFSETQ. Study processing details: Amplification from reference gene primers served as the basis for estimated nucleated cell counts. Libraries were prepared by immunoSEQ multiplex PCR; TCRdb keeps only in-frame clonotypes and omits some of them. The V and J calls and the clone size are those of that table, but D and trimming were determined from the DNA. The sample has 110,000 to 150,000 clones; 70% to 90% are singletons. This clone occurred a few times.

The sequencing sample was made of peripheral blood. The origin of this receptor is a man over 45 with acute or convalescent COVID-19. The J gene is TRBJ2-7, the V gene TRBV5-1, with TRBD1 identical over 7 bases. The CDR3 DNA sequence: TGCGCCAGCAGCTTGCTTCCGGGACAGAACTACGAGCAGTACTTC. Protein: CASSLLPGQNYEQYF. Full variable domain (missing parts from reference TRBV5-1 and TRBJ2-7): KAGVTQTPRYLIKTRGQQVTLSCSPISGHRSVSWYQQTPGQGLQFLFEYFSETQRNKGNFPGRFSGRQFSNSRSEMNVSTLELGDSALYLCASSLLPGQNYEQYFGPGTRLTVT.